This TCR beta chain was retrieved from a study of shared clonotypes between healthy human individuals. Study-wide results and caveats: The generation probabilities recorded for non-shared clonotypes fell below those of clonotypes shared by all four donors. A small donor pool kept down the genetic and exposure-history diversity that was represented. Naive subsets generally had larger estimated richness than memory subsets.

CD4+ cell separation produced CD45RA+ naive and CD45RA-negative memory subsets. The CDR3 is 15 residues long. The germline gives CDR1 SGHRS, CDR2 YFSETQ. Trimming cost V 3 bases and J 0 bases; bases outside gene matches: 6. As concerns this clone: Its cognate antigen is unknown.

Profiling relied on immunoSEQ multiplex PCR, and the TCRdb table lists in-frame clones only, not all of them. The top ten hold about 0.94% of the sample, which has about 1.1 million clones, roughly 80% seen once. The sequenced sample consisted of memory CD4+ T cells from PBMCs. The sample's subset: CD45RA-negative fraction. V gene TRBV5-1 combines with J gene TRBJ2-7; 7 bases align to TRBD1. This receptor was obtained from a man aged 18 to 29 in good health. Some clones in this sample may be carry-over from other donors' samples. CDR3 region: CASSWGTAVSYEQYF. CDR3 bases: TGCGCCAGCAGCTGGGGGACAGCAGTCTCCTACGAGCAGTACTTC.